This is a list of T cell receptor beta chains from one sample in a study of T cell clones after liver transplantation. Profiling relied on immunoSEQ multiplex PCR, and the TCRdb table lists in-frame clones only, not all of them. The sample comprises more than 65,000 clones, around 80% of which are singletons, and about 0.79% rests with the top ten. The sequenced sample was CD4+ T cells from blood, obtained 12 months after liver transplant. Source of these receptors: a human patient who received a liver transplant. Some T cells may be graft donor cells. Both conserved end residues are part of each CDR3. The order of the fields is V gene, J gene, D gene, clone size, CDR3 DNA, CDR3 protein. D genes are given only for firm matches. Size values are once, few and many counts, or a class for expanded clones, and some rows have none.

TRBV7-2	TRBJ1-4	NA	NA	TGTGCCAGCAGCAAGGGACCGGCAGGGCCGAATGAAAAACTGTTTTTT	CASSKGPAGPNEKLFF
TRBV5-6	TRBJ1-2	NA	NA	TGTGCCAGCAGCGGTGACAGGTTCTATGGCTACACCTTC	CASSGDRFYGYTF
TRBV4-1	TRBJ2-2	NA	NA	TGCGCCAGCAGCCAAGGTCCTACGAACACCGGGGAGCTGTTTTTT	CASSQGPTNTGELFF
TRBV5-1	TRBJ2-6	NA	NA	TGCGCCAGCAGCTTGGTGCAGGGGACGCACTCTGGGGCCAACGTCCTGACTTTC	CASSLVQGTHSGANVLTF
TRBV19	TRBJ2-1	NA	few	TGTGCCAGTAGTCCCGGACAGGCCGCGGGGACCGATGAGCAGTTCTTC	CASSPGQAAGTDEQFF
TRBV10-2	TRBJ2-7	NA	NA	TGCGCCACCCCCGGGGGACAGTCCTACGAGCAGTACTTC	CATPGGQSYEQYF
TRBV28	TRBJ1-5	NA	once	TGTGCCAGCAGTTTCACAGGTTCCCCGAATCAGCCCCAGCATTTT	CASSFTGSPNQPQHF
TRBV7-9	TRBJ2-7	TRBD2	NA	TGTGCCAGCAGCCCTGGGACTAGCGTTGAAGAAAACGAGCAGTACTTC	CASSPGTSVEENEQYF
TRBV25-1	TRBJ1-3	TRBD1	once	TGTGCCAGCAGTGAACCGGGACAGGGAAACACCATATATTTT	CASSEPGQGNTIYF
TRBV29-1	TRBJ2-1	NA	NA	TGCAGCGTTGAAGGAAGTGGGAGGCCCTACAATGAGCAGTTCTTC	CSVEGSGRPYNEQFF
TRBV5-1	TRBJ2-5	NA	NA	TGCGCCAGCAGCTTGGGAGGGGTACAAGAGACCCAGTACTTC	CASSLGGVQETQYF
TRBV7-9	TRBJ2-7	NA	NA	TGTGCCAGCAGCTTAGGGTTTTATCACAGGGAGGCTATGGGGTACGAGCAGTACTTC	CASSLGFYHREAMGYEQYF
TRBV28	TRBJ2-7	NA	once	TGTGCCAGCAGTCCCCCGTGGCCAGGCGGGCAGTACTTC	CASSPPWPGGQYF
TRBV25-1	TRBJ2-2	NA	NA	TGTGCCGCCCTTGCTCCGAACACCGGGGAGCTGTTTTTT	CAALAPNTGELFF
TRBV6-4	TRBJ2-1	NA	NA	TGTGCCAGCAGTGTAGGTTGGGGGGGCGACAATGAGCAGTTCTTC	CASSVGWGGDNEQFF
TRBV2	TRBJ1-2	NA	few	TGTGCCAGCAGCCCCGGACAGAACTATGGCTACACCTTC	CASSPGQNYGYTF
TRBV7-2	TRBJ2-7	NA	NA	TGTGCCAGCAGCCCGGGACTCAGTTCCTACGAGCAGTACTTC	CASSPGLSSYEQYF
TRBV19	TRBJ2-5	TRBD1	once	TGTGCCAGTAGTATTCGACAGGGCAGATGGCAAGAGACCCAGTACTTC	CASSIRQGRWQETQYF
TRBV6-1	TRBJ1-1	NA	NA	TGTGCCAGCAGCCTCGAAGATAGCATCACTGAAGCTTTCTTT	CASSLEDSITEAFF
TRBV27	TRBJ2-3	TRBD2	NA	TGTGCCAGCAGTTTGAGACTCCTCAGACTAGCGGGGACAGATACGCAGTATTTT	CASSLRLLRLAGTDTQYF
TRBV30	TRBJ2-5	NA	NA	TGTGCCTGGAGGCCCGGCACTTCGTTAGGAGAGACCCAGTACTTC	CAWRPGTSLGETQYF
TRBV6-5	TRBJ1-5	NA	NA	TGTGCCAGCAGTTACGATGGGTATAGCAATCAGCCCCAGCATTTT	CASSYDGYSNQPQHF
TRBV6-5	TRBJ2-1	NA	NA	TGTGCCAGTCATCCAGGGGCCTCGAATACGCAGTTCTTC	CASHPGASNTQFF
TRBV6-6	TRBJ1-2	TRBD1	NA	TGTGCCAGCAGTTACCCTACAGGGGAATCGAAGGGCTACACCTTC	CASSYPTGESKGYTF
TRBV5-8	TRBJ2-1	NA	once	TGTGCCAGCAGGAAAACTAGTTTCAATGAGCAGTTCTTC	CASRKTSFNEQFF
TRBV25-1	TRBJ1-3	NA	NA	TGTGCCAGCAGTGAATTCGGGGGGAGCTCTGGAAACACCATATATTTT	CASSEFGGSSGNTIYF
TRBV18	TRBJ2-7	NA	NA	TGTGCCAGCTCACCACTTGCACTCGTAGGCTACGAGCAGTACTTC	CASSPLALVGYEQYF
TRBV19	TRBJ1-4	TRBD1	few	TGTGCCAGTAGTGTGACAGGGTCTAATGAAAAACTGTTTTTT	CASSVTGSNEKLFF
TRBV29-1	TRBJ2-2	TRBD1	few	TGCAGCGTTAAGGGGACAGGGACGTCCGGGGAGCTGTTTTTT	CSVKGTGTSGELFF
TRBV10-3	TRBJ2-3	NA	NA	TGTGCCATCAGTAAGGGAGATACGCAGTATTTT	CAISKGDTQYF
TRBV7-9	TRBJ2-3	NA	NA	TGTGCCAGCACCTACGTCGCGGGGCCAGATACGCAGTATTTT	CASTYVAGPDTQYF
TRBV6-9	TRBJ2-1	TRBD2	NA	TGTGCCAGCAGTTCTACAACTAGCGGCAATGAGCAGTTCTTC	CASSSTTSGNEQFF
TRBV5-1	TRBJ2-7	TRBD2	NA	TGCGCCAGCAGCATAGTCGGGACTACGGTCGAGCAGTACTTC	CASSIVGTTVEQYF
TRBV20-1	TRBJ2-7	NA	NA	TGCAGTGCTCGCTTAGTCTACGAGCAGTACTTC	CSARLVYEQYF
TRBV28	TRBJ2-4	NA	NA	TGTGCCAGCAGTTTTTCCCCCGGGAGTCAGGGGAGGCTCAAAAACATTCAGTACTTC	CASSFSPGSQGRLKNIQYF
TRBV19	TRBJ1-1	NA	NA	TGTGCCAGTAGTATAGGGGTCCAGAACACTGAAGCTTTCTTT	CASSIGVQNTEAFF
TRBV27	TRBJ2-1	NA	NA	TGTGCCAGCAGTTTAAGGGCGCTGGGCAATGAGCAGTTCTTC	CASSLRALGNEQFF
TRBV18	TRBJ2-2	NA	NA	TGTGCCAGCTCACCCGGACGGGGTGATGTTGCCGGGGAGCTGTTTTTT	CASSPGRGDVAGELFF
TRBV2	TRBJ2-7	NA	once	TGTGCCAGCAGTCTGGACTCCTACGAGCAGTACTTC	CASSLDSYEQYF
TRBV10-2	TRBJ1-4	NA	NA	TGCGCCAGCAGTGAGTCCGGGCAGGGCGAAAAACTGTTTTTT	CASSESGQGEKLFF
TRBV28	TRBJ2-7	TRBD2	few	TGTGCCAGCACCTCTATGACTAGCGGGGAGCAGTACTTC	CASTSMTSGEQYF
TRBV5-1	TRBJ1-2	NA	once	TGCGCCAGCAGCCCGGCCCCCAGAAACTATGTAGGCTACACCTTC	CASSPAPRNYVGYTF
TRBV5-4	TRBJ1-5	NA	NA	TGTGCCAGCAGCTTTACCCCCCGGGACGGGAGCAATCAGCCCCAGCATTTT	CASSFTPRDGSNQPQHF
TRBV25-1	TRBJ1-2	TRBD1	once	TGTGCCAGCAGCGACAGGGGGGGTTCGTATGGCTACACCTTC	CASSDRGGSYGYTF
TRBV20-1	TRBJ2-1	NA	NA	TGCAGTGCTAGTAACATAGGTGAGCAGTTCTTC	CSASNIGEQFF
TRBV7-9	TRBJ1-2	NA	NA	TGTGCCAGCGGGACGGACCACCATGGCTACACCTTC	CASGTDHHGYTF
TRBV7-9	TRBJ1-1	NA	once	TGTGCCAGCAGATATGACCAGAACACTGAAGCTTTCTTT	CASRYDQNTEAFF
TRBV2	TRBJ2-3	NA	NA	TGTGCCAGCAGTGTTAGGAATACGCAGTATTTT	CASSVRNTQYF
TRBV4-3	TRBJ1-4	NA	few	TGCGCCAGCAGCCAAGGACGGCCCGGGGAAAAACTGTTTTTT	CASSQGRPGEKLFF